The 27 T cell receptor beta chains below were found in one sample sequenced in a study of blood T cells in healthy people across ages. It was with a sample-barcoded 5' primer and a J-beta primer mix that a second PCR of about 6 to 12 cycles was run. TCRdb independently ran MiXCR on the 5' RACE reads; one entry per CDR3 protein. The sample lists roughly 800,000 distinct CDR3 sequences, roughly 60% occurring once. The sequenced material came from blood. Every receptor here comes from a man aged 25 to 45 in good health.

The rearrangement links TRBV7-2 to TRBJ2-5, with D possibly called TRBD1 or TRBD2 (5 bases each). The end of the DNA fits TRBJ2-7 better, so the J call may be wrong. Looked up from germline, CDR1 is SGHTA and CDR2 is FQGNSA. The CDR3 sequence is 14 residues long. The CDR3 DNA follows: TGTGCCAGCAGCCCGACATGGGGGATGCGCGAGCAGTACTTC. It encodes CASSPTWGMREQYF.

Comments on this clonotype: At one end, the junction sequence differs from germline, possibly due to a read error. V and J are TRBV29-1 and TRBJ2-1; the match to TRBD2 covers 10 bases. This CDR3 has 14 residues. Germline V CDR1 and CDR2: SQVTM, ANQGSEA. The CDR3: CSSTLAGVYNERFF. The CDR3 nucleotides read TGCAGCAGTACCCTAGCGGGAGTTTACAATGAGCGGTTCTTC.

This clonotype showed up just a few times. The chain uses TRBV29-1 and TRBJ2-1; a possible D gene is TRBD2 (6 bases). The V end was cut by 8 bases, the J end by 6 bases, with 20 bases between. Germline V CDR1 and CDR2: SQVTM, ANQGSEA. The CDR3 consists of 14 residues. This chain's CDR3 is CSIRRRGEGNEQFF. For the CDR3, the DNA is TGCAGCATCCGACGGAGGGGAGAGGGCAATGAGCAGTTCTTC.

A few counts support this clonotype. The gene calls are TRBV10-3 and TRBJ2-1; the D gene could be TRBD1 or TRBD2 (5 bases each). Germline V gene data show CDR1 as ENHRY and CDR2 as SYGVKD. This CDR3 region has 15 residues. Deletions cut 9 bases from V and 3 bases from J, with 18 bases between. CDR3 nucleotide sequence: TGTGCCATACAGGACACGAGCGGCCTCTACAATGAGCAGTTCTTC. Translation: CAIQDTSGLYNEQFF.

In its sample, this clonotype was seen a few times. The V gene is TRBV6-5, the J gene TRBJ2-1; D uncertain. The CDR3 spans 17 residues. CDR1 MNHEY and CDR2 SVGAGI come from the germline V gene. Trimming pared 4 bases from V and 11 bases from J, leaving 27 bases between. The DNA of the CDR3 is TGTGCCAGCAGTTCCCCCCCGGCAAGTGTCTACGGCGTTAAGCAGTTCTTC. Translated: CASSSPPASVYGVKQFF.

The chain carries TRBV15 and TRBJ2-1; 7 positions agree with TRBD1. J gave up 0 bases and V 2 bases, and 7 bases lay outside the gene matches. The CDR3 length is 17 residues. In germline, CDR1 is LNHNV, CDR2 YYDKDF (reference sequence). The chain's CDR3 is CATSRFLGQSSYNEQFF. DNA of the CDR3: TGTGCCACCAGCAGATTCCTGGGACAGAGCTCCTACAATGAGCAGTTCTTC.

This clonotype was counted a few times. The V and J genes are TRBV29-1 and TRBJ1-4; D is unresolved. From germline, CDR1 is SQVTM and CDR2 ANQGSEA. This CDR3 contains 11 residues. V lost 2 bases to trimming and J lost 9 bases, with 7 bases between them. CDR3 region: CSVEHTKKLFF. For the CDR3, the DNA is TGCAGCGTTGAACACACAAAAAAACTGTTTTTT.

This rearrangement joins TRBV7-2 to TRBJ2-1; TRBD2 is a possible D gene (5 bases). V was trimmed by 5 bases and J by 10 bases, leaving 15 bases between them. CDR1 and CDR2 from the germline V gene are SGHTA and FQGNSA. The CDR3 is 13 residues long. DNA of the CDR3: TGTGCCAGCAGCCAAAATCCTAGGAGGGAGCAGTTCTTC. Translation: CASSQNPRREQFF.

The V gene is TRBV7-6, the J gene TRBJ2-5, with D possibly matching TRBD1 (6 bases). The CDR3 is 15 amino acids. Germline CDR1 SGHVS, CDR2 FNYEAQ. The V end lost 5 bases, the J end lost 5 bases, and 18 bases lay between the germline ends. The CDR3 reads CASSPPIFRGETQYF. DNA of the CDR3: TGTGCCAGCAGCCCCCCGATATTTAGGGGGGAGACCCAGTACTTC.

This chain links TRBV20-1 with TRBJ2-5; D is perhaps TRBD1 (5 bases). CDR1 is DFQATT, CDR2 SNEGSKA, per germline (reference sequence). With 5 bases removed from V and 6 bases from J, the gap between germline ends came to 19 bases. This CDR3 is built from 14 residues. The chain's CDR3 is CSAHPGLGAQTQYF. CDR3 nucleotides: TGCAGTGCTCATCCAGGCCTTGGGGCACAGACCCAGTACTTC.

The rearrangement links TRBV6-5 to TRBJ2-5, with D perhaps assigned TRBD1 or TRBD2 (6 bases each). Trimming left V 1 base short and J 0 bases short, with 24 bases between. Germline V gives CDR1 MNHEY, CDR2 SVGAGI. The CDR3 covers 20 residues. Here the CDR3 reads CASSYWPMGAGGNHQETQYF. The CDR3 region has the DNA TGTGCCAGCAGTTACTGGCCCATGGGGGCGGGCGGGAACCACCAAGAGACCCAGTACTTC.

This clonotype was seen once. The genes are TRBV6-6 and TRBJ1-2; 9 bases fit TRBD1. CDR1 MNHNY and CDR2 SVGAGI come from the germline V gene (reference sequence). CDR3 length: 14 amino acids. After removal of 8 bases from V and 4 bases from J, the junction contained 8 bases not matched to a gene. CDR3: CASEPGQGSYGYTF. CDR3 bases: TGTGCCAGCGAGCCGGGACAGGGCAGCTATGGCTACACCTTC.

The chain has TRBV4-1 and TRBJ2-5, with D tentatively TRBD1 (5 bases). CDR3 length equals 17 residues. The V gene lost 2 bases and the J gene lost 1 base, with 17 bases spanning the gap. Germline V CDR1 and CDR2: MGHRA, YSYEKL. The CDR3 DNA reads TGCGCCAGCAGCCAATCCATGCTCAGACAGACCCAAGAGACCCAGTACTTC. As protein: CASSQSMLRQTQETQYF.

This clonotype was seen only a few times. This chain joins TRBV4-1 and TRBJ2-7; 7 bases line up with TRBD2. The CDR3 is 15 amino acids. Germline CDR1 reads MGHRA; CDR2 reads YSYEKL. The J segment lost 4 bases and the V segment lost 3 bases, leaving 9 bases of the junction unmatched. The CDR3 sequence is CASSHLSGGSYEQYF. CDR3 nucleotides: TGCGCCAGCAGCCACTTGTCGGGAGGTTCATACGAGCAGTACTTC.

The genes are TRBV4-3 and TRBJ2-7, with 7 bases identical to TRBD1. V shed 0 bases and J 6 bases; nucleotides not matched to a gene: 2. CDR3 size: 13 residues. CDR1 and CDR2 from the germline V gene are LGHNA and YSLEER. The CDR3 sequence: CASSQESGGEQYF. DNA for the CDR3: TGCGCCAGCAGCCAAGAATCAGGGGGCGAGCAGTACTTC.

Points on this clonotype: One end of the junction is discordant with germline, which a read error may explain. For the CDR3, the DNA is TGTGCTAGCAGCCCGGTAGCGGGAGCGAACACCGGGGAGCTGTTTTTT. It yields the protein CASSPVAGANTGELFF. This chain connects TRBV7-7 to TRBJ2-2; 9 bases line up with TRBD2. This CDR3 contains 16 residues. Per germline, CDR1 SSHAT and CDR2 FNYEAQ (reference sequence).

CDR3 residues: CASSPTVGYTF. The CDR3 DNA reads TGTGCCAGCAGTCCGACGGTAGGCTACACCTTC. The chain uses TRBV2 and TRBJ1-2; D is unresolved. This CDR3 has 11 residues. Germline lookup yields CDR1 SNHLY and CDR2 FYNNEI. Trimming took 5 bases from V and 8 from J, leaving 9 bases between them.

The J gene is TRBJ2-5, the V gene TRBV9; 8 nucleotides line up with TRBD1. The J call may not be correct, given that the DNA end is closer to TRBJ2-7. CDR1 SGDLS and CDR2 YYNGEE come from the germline V gene. The CDR3 is made up of 16 amino acids. This CDR3 reads CASSPMPGTGLYEQYF. Written as DNA, the CDR3 is TGTGCCAGCAGCCCAATGCCGGGGACAGGACTCTACGAGCAGTACTTC.

There are many counts of this clonotype. The V gene is TRBV20-1, the J gene TRBJ2-5, with 8 bases lining up with TRBD2. This CDR3 is built from 16 residues. V was clipped by 3 bases and J by 0 bases; unmatched bases: 9. Germline CDR1 is DFQATT and CDR2 is SNEGSKA (reference sequence). CDR3 in amino acids: CSARVFERGYQETQYF. In nucleotides, the CDR3 is TGCAGTGCTAGGGTCTTCGAGCGGGGGTACCAAGAGACCCAGTACTTC.

This clonotype was detected only a few times. The chain combines TRBV28 with TRBJ2-5, with D perhaps TRBD2 (5 bases). The CDR3 runs to 14 residues. In germline, CDR1 is MDHEN, CDR2 SYDVKM. V dropped 4 bases and J dropped 4 bases, with 13 bases sitting between them. This CDR3 is CASSSTGSVETQYF. The CDR3 bases are TGTGCCAGCAGTTCCACGGGGAGCGTAGAGACCCAGTACTTC. The full variable domain, its missing parts supplied by reference TRBV28 and TRBJ2-5, is DVKVTQSSRYLVKRTGEKVFLECVQDMDHENMFWYRQDPGLGLRLIYFSYDVKMKEKGDIPEGYSVSREKKERFSLILESASTNQTSMYLCASSSTGSVETQYFGPGTRLLVL.

In this sample, this clonotype turned up many times. J is TRBJ2-7 and V is TRBV29-1; D gene unclear. Germline lookup yields CDR1 SQVTM and CDR2 ANQGSEA. There are 12 residues in the CDR3. V was shortened by 4 bases and J by 0 bases, with 7 bases between the two germline ends. For the CDR3, the DNA is TGCAGCGTTGCGTCGAGCTCCTACGAGCAGTACTTC. Its protein product is CSVASSSYEQYF.

The J gene is TRBJ2-3, the V gene TRBV7-6; D is perhaps TRBD1 (5 bases). This CDR3 has 15 amino acids. Germline assignment: CDR1 SGHVS and CDR2 FNYEAQ. With 4 bases removed from V and 0 bases from J, the gap between germline ends came to 11 bases. Here the CDR3 reads CASSWTTESTDTQYF. CDR3 DNA: TGTGCCAGCAGCTGGACAACCGAAAGCACAGATACGCAGTATTTT.

This chain links TRBV29-1 with TRBJ2-1, with D tentatively TRBD2 (5 bases). CDR3 length equals 11 residues. Between the trimmed V and J ends, which lost 3 bases and 9 bases, there was a span of 9 bases. Germline CDR1 SQVTM, CDR2 ANQGSEA. CDR3: CSVDEGGEQFF. CDR3 coding DNA: TGCAGCGTTGATGAGGGCGGTGAGCAGTTCTTC.

The CDR3 sequence: CSARQNGDLNYGYTF. CDR3 nucleotides: TGCAGTGCTAGACAGAACGGCGATCTTAACTATGGCTACACCTTC. This chain joins TRBV20-1 and TRBJ1-2, with D hard to call. Between the trimmed V and J ends, which lost 2 bases and 1 base, there was a span of 14 bases. There are 15 residues in the CDR3. Germline-derived CDR1 and CDR2 are DFQATT and SNEGSKA (reference sequence).

V gene TRBV7-3 combines with J gene TRBJ2-7; 12 nucleotides match TRBD2. CDR3 size: 15 residues. CDR1 is SGHTA and CDR2 is FQGTGA in the germline V gene. V lost 4 bases and J lost 7; bases outside the gene matches: 8. CDR3 in DNA: TGTGCCAGCAGCTCTAGCGGGAGGGCCTTTGGTGAGCAGTACTTC. The encoded protein is CASSSSGRAFGEQYF.

The chain recombines TRBV27 with TRBJ2-5, with 9 bases matching TRBD2. Germline V gives CDR1 MNHEY, CDR2 SMNVEV (reference sequence). Germline trimming cut 5 bases from V and 5 bases from J; bases unmatched to any gene: 9. The length of the CDR3 is 15 residues. The CDR3 is CASSALAGMGETQYF. CDR3 DNA sequence: TGTGCCAGCAGTGCTCTAGCGGGGATGGGGGAGACCCAGTACTTC.

This chain connects TRBV11-2 to TRBJ2-5, with D unresolved. CDR3 length equals 14 residues. V was pared by 1 base and J by 5 bases, with 11 bases between. Germline CDR1 is SGHAT and CDR2 is FQNNGV. CDR3 protein: CASSLVGWSETQYF. Here the CDR3 DNA reads TGTGCCAGCAGCTTAGTAGGGTGGAGTGAGACCCAGTACTTC.